These 31 T cell receptor beta chains originate from one sample sequenced in a study of blood T cells in healthy people across ages (dated by TCRdb to 2014 to 2015). Libraries were made using 5' RACE. The instrument was an Illumina HiSeq 2500. A second PCR of roughly 7 to 11 cycles was run with a J-beta primer mix and a sample-barcoded 5' primer. Through fastp at Q25 and MiXCR, TCRdb rebuilt clones from the public reads, retaining in-frame beta chains. Each CDR3 protein appears once, grouped with its most common genes and DNA. In all, the sample holds some 1.5 million distinct CDR3 sequences, and about 30% of those were seen once. The ten largest account for roughly 8% of the sample. Sequencing was performed on blood. These receptors all stem from a woman aged 30 to 39 in good health.

A remark on this clonotype: The junction shows a germline mismatch at one end, possibly a read error. The V gene is TRBV15, the J gene TRBJ2-7; 11 bases match TRBD2. The germline gives CDR1 LNHNV, CDR2 YYDKDF (reference sequence). CDR3 size: 16 residues. The CDR3 DNA sequence: TGTGTCACCAGCAGCAGCCTCGGACTAGCGGGCTACGAGCAGTACTTC. Its protein is CVTSSSLGLAGYEQYF.

Only a few counts were recorded for this clonotype. The rearrangement links TRBV6-5 to TRBJ2-1; D is uncertain. The V gene's germline CDR1 is MNHEY and CDR2 SVGAGI. There are 13 residues in the CDR3. Trimming stripped 0 bases from V and 6 bases from J, with 6 bases between. The CDR3 coding sequence is TGTGCCAGCAGTTACTCGACCTCCAATGAGCAGTTCTTC. This gives the protein CASSYSTSNEQFF.

The rearrangement links TRBV6-2 or TRBV6-3 to TRBJ2-5; D gene ambiguous. CDR1 MNHEY and CDR2 SVGEGT come from the germline V gene. The CDR3 has 13 amino acids. V shed 6 bases and J shed 2 bases, with 10 bases lying between them. CDR3 in amino acids: CASRFNGQETQYF. CDR3 DNA sequence: TGTGCCAGCAGATTTAACGGGCAAGAGACCCAGTACTTC.

This chain uses TRBV5-1 with TRBJ2-1; tentatively, D is TRBD1 (7 bases). Trimming took off 7 bases at V and 3 bases at J, with 17 bases between the two ends. The CDR3 is made up of 15 amino acids. Germline V gene sequence: CDR1 SGHRS, CDR2 YFSETQ. The CDR3: CASYTGTAGYNEQFF. The CDR3 DNA is TGCGCCAGCTACACCGGGACAGCGGGCTACAATGAGCAGTTCTTC. The whole variable domain, remainder taken from reference TRBV5-1 and TRBJ2-1, is KAGVTQTPRYLIKTRGQQVTLSCSPISGHRSVSWYQQTPGQGLQFLFEYFSETQRNKGNFPGRFSGRQFSNSRSEMNVSTLELGDSALYLCASYTGTAGYNEQFFGPGTRLTVL.

This chain joins TRBV29-1 and TRBJ1-2; TRBD1 is a possible D gene (6 bases). The CDR3 spans 13 residues. V was pared by 4 bases and J by 6 bases, with 15 bases between. Germline loops: CDR1 SQVTM, CDR2 ANQGSEA. CDR3 DNA sequence: TGCAGCGTTGTAGGGGGACCAAATAATGGCTACACCTTC. Amino acids: CSVVGGPNNGYTF.

This clonotype was picked up a small number of times. This may stem from a read error, because a much larger clone lies one nucleotide away. This rearrangement joins TRBV5-5 to TRBJ2-1; 12 nucleotides match TRBD2. The V gene end was trimmed by 4 bases and the J gene end by 13 bases; junction bases not matched to a gene: 12. Germline CDR1 SGHKS, CDR2 YYEKEE (reference sequence). The CDR3 loop spans 15 amino acids. The CDR3 protein is CASSPLAGGKNIQFF. Written as DNA, the CDR3 is TGTGCCAGCAGCCCACTAGCGGGGGGTAAAAACATTCAGTTCTTC.

Points on this clonotype: This may be a read error, as it is one base from a much larger clone. The chain has TRBV29-1 and TRBJ2-5; 10 bases are a match to TRBD2. The CDR3 totals 14 residues. Germline CDR1 and CDR2: SQVTM and ANQGSEA. The CDR3 spells CSAVAGGLQEAQYF. In DNA, the CDR3 is TGCAGCGCCGTAGCGGGGGGCCTCCAAGAGGCCCAGTACTTC.

The J gene is TRBJ2-7, the V gene TRBV5-1; possibly TRBD1 or TRBD2 for D (5 bases each). The CDR3 sequence is 16 residues long. Germline values: CDR1 SGHRS, CDR2 YFSETQ. V lost 4 bases to trimming and J lost 6 bases, with 23 bases between them. The CDR3 region is CASSGGGQGFFSEQYF. The CDR3, as DNA: TGCGCCAGCAGCGGAGGCGGCCAGGGTTTTTTCTCCGAGCAGTACTTC.

This clonotype was seen ten or more times. A junction boundary mismatches the germline segment, possibly from a read error. The chain joins TRBV20-1 to TRBJ2-5; TRBD2 agrees at 8 bases. CDR3 length equals 16 residues. The V gene's germline CDR1 is DFQATT and CDR2 SNEGSKA (reference sequence). The CDR3 bases are TGCAGTCCTAGAGCCAGCGGGAGAGGCTTTCAAGAGACCCAGTACTTC. Translation: CSPRASGRGFQETQYF.

This clonotype was observed a few times. The chain joins TRBV5-5 to TRBJ1-6; D is possibly TRBD1 (5 bases). Germline CDR1 is SGHKS and CDR2 is YYEKEE (reference sequence). V lost 0 bases to trimming and J lost 12 bases, with 7 bases between them. This CDR3 contains 12 residues. As DNA, the CDR3 is TGTGCCAGCAGCTTGGGGGGGATACCCCTCCACTTT. Its translation is CASSLGGIPLHF.

There are many counts of this clonotype. The chain combines TRBV20-1 with TRBJ2-6; D gene unclear. Germline values: CDR1 DFQATT, CDR2 SNEGSKA (reference sequence). V gave up 2 bases and J gave up 0 bases, with 5 bases separating them. This CDR3 has 14 residues. The chain's CDR3 is CSARSPSGANVLTF. The CDR3 nucleotides read TGCAGTGCTAGATCCCCCTCTGGGGCCAACGTCCTGACTTTC.

A single count supports this clonotype. This may stem from a read error, because a much larger clone lies one nucleotide away. The chain uses TRBV27 and TRBJ2-1; D ambiguous. Germline CDR1 reads MNHEY; CDR2 reads SMNVEV (reference sequence). The CDR3 consists of 13 residues. The CDR3 DNA reads as TGTGCCAGCAGTTTCAAGCCCTACAATGAGCAGGTCTTC. Translating gives CASSFKPYNEQVF.

The V gene is TRBV14, the J gene TRBJ2-5; weak D call: TRBD2 (5 bases). The CDR3 sequence is 16 residues long. The germline V gene has CDR1 SGHDN and CDR2 FVKESK. Trimming removed 1 base at V and 5 bases at J, with 17 bases between. In DNA, the CDR3 is TGTGCCAGCAGCCAAGGTGTCGGGGATATCGGTGAGACCCAGTACTTC. It yields the protein CASSQGVGDIGETQYF. The whole variable domain, remainder taken from reference TRBV14 and TRBJ2-5, is EAGVTQFPSHSVIEKGQTVTLRCDPISGHDNLYWYRRVMGKEIKFLLHFVKESKQDESGMPNNRFLAERTGGTYSTLKVQPAELEDSGVYFCASSQGVGDIGETQYFGPGTRLLVL.

This clonotype was recorded a few times. The CDR3 spells CASSEARVVYTF. The CDR3 coding sequence is TGTGCCAGCAGTGAAGCCAGAGTGGTCTACACCTTC. This rearrangement joins TRBV6-1 to TRBJ1-2; D gene ambiguous. The CDR3 runs to 12 residues. V lost 0 bases and J lost 10, with 9 bases in between. In germline, CDR1 is MNHNS, CDR2 SASEGT.

J is TRBJ2-1 and V is TRBV12-3 or TRBV12-4; 8 bases align to TRBD2. The CDR3 has 20 residues. V gave up 4 bases and J gave up 6 bases; unmatched junction bases: 23. The DNA for the CDR3 is TGTGCCAGCAGTTCCGGACAAGGGAAGGGATTGGGACTAGTGGGCAATGAGCAGTTCTTC. It encodes CASSSGQGKGLGLVGNEQFF.

Concerning this clonotype: Just one base apart from a much larger clone, this may be a read error. The chain uses TRBV9 and TRBJ2-1, with 7 bases lining up with TRBD2. Germline V gene lookup returns CDR1 SGDLS and CDR2 YYNGEE. The CDR3 has 17 residues. V lost 0 bases, J lost 2 bases, and 8 bases stayed unmatched. The CDR3 sequence is CASSVGLAVSPYNEQFF. CDR3 bases: TGTGCCAGCAGCGTAGGGCTAGCGGTGAGCCCCTACAATGAGCAGTTCTTC.

The sample holds a few counts of this clonotype. The rearrangement uses TRBV5-1 and TRBJ2-1; tentatively, D is TRBD1 or TRBD2 (7 bases each). V was cut by 3 bases and J by 3 bases, with 13 bases left in between. CDR1 SGHRS and CDR2 YFSETQ come from the germline V gene. This CDR3 contains 15 residues. CDR3 loop: CASSSSRGGYNEQFF. Here the CDR3 DNA reads TGCGCCAGCAGCTCGTCCAGGGGGGGCTACAATGAGCAGTTCTTC.

V and J are TRBV18 and TRBJ2-7; TRBD1 agrees at 11 bases. Per the germline V gene, CDR1 is KGHSH and CDR2 is LQKENI. V lost 6 bases and J lost 5; bases outside the gene matches: 12. The CDR3 is 16 amino acids. The CDR3 is CASSRTIGQGADEQYF. The CDR3 DNA sequence: TGTGCCAGCTCGCGTACGATAGGACAGGGGGCCGACGAGCAGTACTTC.

As for this clonotype: A read error may explain this, as a much larger clone is one base away. The J gene is TRBJ2-7, the V gene TRBV2, with TRBD2 as a possible D gene (6 bases). Germline V gene sequence: CDR1 SNHLY, CDR2 FYNNEI. This CDR3 region has 14 residues. Here the CDR3 reads CAGSDEGTSDEQYF. DNA for the CDR3: TGTGCCGGCAGTGACGAGGGGACTTCCGACGAGCAGTACTTC.

This rearrangement joins TRBV28 to TRBJ2-6, with a possible D match to TRBD2 (5 bases). Germline values: CDR1 MDHEN, CDR2 SYDVKM. The CDR3 extends over 17 amino acids. V was trimmed by 5 bases and J by 1 base, leaving 15 bases between them. As DNA, the CDR3 is TGTGCCAGCAGTAAACAGCATGGGAGATCTGGGGCCAACGTCCTGACTTTC. As protein: CASSKQHGRSGANVLTF.

This clonotype occurred many times. The gene calls are TRBV29-1 and TRBJ2-1, with 14 positions matching TRBD2. V dropped 8 bases and J dropped 5; count of bases not matched to a gene: 5. Germline values: CDR1 SQVTM, CDR2 ANQGSEA. The CDR3 contains 14 residues. This CDR3 reads CSSWTSGRNNEQFF. As DNA, the CDR3 is TGCAGCTCCTGGACTAGCGGGAGGAACAATGAGCAGTTCTTC.

This clonotype turned up a few times. The V and J genes are TRBV7-6 and TRBJ1-1, with TRBD1 matching over 7 bases. From germline, CDR1 is SGHVS and CDR2 FNYEAQ. The CDR3 consists of 13 residues. Trimming took 5 bases from V and 4 from J; bases not matched to a gene: 4. The CDR3 nucleotides read TGTGCCAGCAGCCCACAGGGGACCACTGAAGCTTTCTTT. Residues: CASSPQGTTEAFF.

About this clonotype: One junction end disagrees with the germline gene, perhaps due to a read error. This sequence joins TRBV7-2 and TRBJ2-6, with a tentative D call TRBD1 (5 bases). This CDR3 has 15 amino acids. The V gene's germline CDR1 is SGHTA and CDR2 FQGNSA. The CDR3 DNA reads as TGTGCCAGCAACGATTGGGTCTCTGGGGCCGACGTCCTGACTTTC. Translating it yields CASNDWVSGADVLTF.

The chain joins TRBV6-1 to TRBJ2-3, with D unresolved. V was trimmed by 4 bases and J by 5 bases, leaving 13 bases between them. Germline-derived CDR1 and CDR2 are MNHNS and SASEGT. This CDR3 has 14 residues. The CDR3 DNA reads as TGTGCCAGCAGTGGGGCCCTTATCGGAGATACGCAGTATTTT. As protein: CASSGALIGDTQYF.

Worth noting for this clonotype: A much more abundant neighbour one base away suggests this may be a read error. This chain links TRBV10-3 with TRBJ2-3; unclear D gene. The CDR3 runs 15 residues. Germline V gene lookup returns CDR1 ENHRY and CDR2 SYGVKD. The CDR3 DNA reads as TGTGCCGTCAGTGAAGGAGCGCAGTTGTCCGATACGCAGTATTTT. Translated: CAVSEGAQLSDTQYF.

This clonotype occurred many times. V usage is TRBV6-6 and J usage is TRBJ2-1; 7 nucleotides align to TRBD2. V was pared by 0 bases and J by 6 bases, with 11 bases of the junction left unmatched. The CDR3 length is 17 residues. Germline values: CDR1 MNHNY, CDR2 SVGAGI (reference sequence). In DNA form, the CDR3 reads TGTGCCAGCAGTTACTCGAAGGATTCGGCTAGCGGCAATGAGCAGTTCTTC. Protein: CASSYSKDSASGNEQFF.

The chain links TRBV10-3 to TRBJ2-3; 8 bases match TRBD1. This CDR3 has 16 amino acids. From germline, CDR1 is ENHRY and CDR2 SYGVKD. The V gene end was trimmed by 0 bases and the J gene end by 0 bases; junction bases not matched to a gene: 2. This CDR3 is CAISESRQGSTDTQYF. The CDR3 nucleotides are TGTGCCATCAGTGAGTCGAGACAGGGGAGCACAGATACGCAGTATTTT.

V and J are TRBV4-1 and TRBJ2-7; D possibly matches TRBD1 or TRBD2 (5 bases each). Trimming pared 3 bases from V and 7 bases from J, leaving 16 bases between. Germline V gene lookup returns CDR1 MGHRA and CDR2 YSYEKL. The CDR3 covers 14 residues. CDR3 in DNA: TGCGCCAGCAGCCACGGATTCGGGGCAGGGGAGCAGTACTTC. The encoded protein is CASSHGFGAGEQYF.

This clonotype was detected ten times or more. The chain recombines TRBV18 with TRBJ2-4; D remains unclear. Germline loops: CDR1 KGHSH, CDR2 LQKENI. This CDR3 comprises 14 residues. Trimming left V 2 bases short and J 3 bases short, with 8 bases between. The CDR3 nucleotides are TGTGCCAGCTCACCATCGGAGAACAAAAACATTCAGTACTTC. As protein: CASSPSENKNIQYF.

The chain is built from TRBV7-7 and TRBJ2-1; D might be TRBD2 (6 bases). V lost 5 bases and J lost 0, with 14 bases in between. The CDR3 runs to 16 residues. From germline, CDR1 is SSHAT and CDR2 FNYEAQ (reference sequence). The CDR3 nucleotides read TGTGCCAGCAGCGCAGGTCCGGGGGACTCCTACAATGAGCAGTTCTTC. This sequence encodes CASSAGPGDSYNEQFF. Filled out from reference TRBV7-7 and TRBJ2-1, the complete variable domain reads GAGVSQSPRYKVTKRGQDVTLRCDPISSHATLYWYQQALGQGPEFLTYFNYEAQPDKSGLPSDRFSAERPEGSISTLTIQRTEQRDSAMYRCASSAGPGDSYNEQFFGPGTRLTVL.

Comments on this clonotype: One base away lies a much larger clone, so this may be a sequencing read error. The CDR3 DNA reads TGTGCCAGCAGCTTATCCTCCCTAGCGAATTGCGAGCAGTACTTC. Amino acid sequence: CASSLSSLANCEQYF. The rearrangement links TRBV7-2 to TRBJ2-7; D perhaps matches TRBD2 (6 bases). The V and J ends lost 2 bases and 6 bases respectively, with 17 bases between them. This CDR3 has 15 amino acids. Germline CDR1 SGHTA, CDR2 FQGNSA.